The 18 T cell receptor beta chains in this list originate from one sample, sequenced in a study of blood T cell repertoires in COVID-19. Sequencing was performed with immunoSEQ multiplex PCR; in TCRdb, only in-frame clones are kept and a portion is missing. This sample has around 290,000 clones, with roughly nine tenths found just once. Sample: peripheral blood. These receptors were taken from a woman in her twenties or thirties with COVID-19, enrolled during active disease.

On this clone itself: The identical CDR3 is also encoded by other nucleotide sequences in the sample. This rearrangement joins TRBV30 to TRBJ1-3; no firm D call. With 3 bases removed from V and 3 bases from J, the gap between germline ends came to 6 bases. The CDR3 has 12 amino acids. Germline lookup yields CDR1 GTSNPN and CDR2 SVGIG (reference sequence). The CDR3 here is CAWRSSGNTIYF. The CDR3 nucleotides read TGTGCCTGGAGGTCCAGTGGAAACACCATATATTTT. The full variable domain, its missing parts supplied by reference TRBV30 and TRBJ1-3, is SQTIHQWPATLVQPVGSPLSLECTVEGTSNPNLYWYRQAAGRGLQLLFYSVGIGQISSEVPQNLSASRPQDRQFILSSKKLLLSDSGFYLCAWRSSGNTIYFGEGSWLTVV.

The CDR3 here is CASSLDTVEEQFF. The CDR3 DNA follows: TGTGCCAGCAGCTTAGATACAGTTGAAGAGCAGTTCTTC. The chain is built from TRBV7-9 and TRBJ2-1; D ambiguous. CDR3 size: 13 residues. Germline V gene sequence: CDR1 SEHNR, CDR2 FQNEAQ (reference sequence). The V end was cut by 1 base, the J end by 10 bases, with 11 bases between.

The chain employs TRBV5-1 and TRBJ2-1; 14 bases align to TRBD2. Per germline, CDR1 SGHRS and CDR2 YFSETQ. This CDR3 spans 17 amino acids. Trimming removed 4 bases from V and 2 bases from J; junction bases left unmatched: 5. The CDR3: CASSTGLAGAPYNEQFF. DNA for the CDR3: TGCGCCAGCAGCACGGGACTAGCGGGAGCTCCCTACAATGAGCAGTTCTTC.

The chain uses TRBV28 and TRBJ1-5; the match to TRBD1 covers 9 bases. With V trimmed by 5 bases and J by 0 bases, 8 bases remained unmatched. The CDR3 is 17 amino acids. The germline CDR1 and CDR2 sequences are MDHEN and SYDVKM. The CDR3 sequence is CASSNPGQGFSNQPQHF. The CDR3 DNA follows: TGTGCCAGCAGTAACCCAGGACAGGGGTTTAGCAATCAGCCCCAGCATTTT. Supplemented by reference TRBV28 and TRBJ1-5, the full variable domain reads DVKVTQSSRYLVKRTGEKVFLECVQDMDHENMFWYRQDPGLGLRLIYFSYDVKMKEKGDIPEGYSVSREKKERFSLILESASTNQTSMYLCASSNPGQGFSNQPQHFGDGTRLSIL.

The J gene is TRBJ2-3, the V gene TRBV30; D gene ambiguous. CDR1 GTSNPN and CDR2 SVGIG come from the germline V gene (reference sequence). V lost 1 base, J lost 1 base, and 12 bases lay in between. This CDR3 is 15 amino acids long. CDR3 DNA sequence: TGTGCCTGGAGTGATAGGAGCCTGCGCACAGATACGCAGTATTTT. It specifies CAWSDRSLRTDTQYF.

CDR3 region: CASSPREDLYEQYF. Written as DNA, the CDR3 is TGTGCCAGCTCACCCAGGGAAGATTTATACGAGCAGTACTTC. This rearrangement joins TRBV18 to TRBJ2-7; D perhaps matches TRBD1 (5 bases). The V and J ends lost 3 bases and 4 bases respectively, with 13 bases between them. The germline gives CDR1 KGHSH, CDR2 LQKENI. The CDR3 has 14 amino acids.

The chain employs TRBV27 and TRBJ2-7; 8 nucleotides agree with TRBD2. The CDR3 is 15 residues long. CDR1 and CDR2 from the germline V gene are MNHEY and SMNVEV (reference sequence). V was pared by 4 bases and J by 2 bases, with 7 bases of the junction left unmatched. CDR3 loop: CASSWNREGTYEQYF. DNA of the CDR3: TGTGCCAGCAGTTGGAATCGGGAGGGGACCTACGAGCAGTACTTC.

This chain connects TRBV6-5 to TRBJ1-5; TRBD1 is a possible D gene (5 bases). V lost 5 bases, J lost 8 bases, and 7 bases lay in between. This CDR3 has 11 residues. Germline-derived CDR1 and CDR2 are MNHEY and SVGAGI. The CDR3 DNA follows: TGTGCCAGCAGTCTGACAGAGCCCCAGCATTTT. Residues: CASSLTEPQHF.

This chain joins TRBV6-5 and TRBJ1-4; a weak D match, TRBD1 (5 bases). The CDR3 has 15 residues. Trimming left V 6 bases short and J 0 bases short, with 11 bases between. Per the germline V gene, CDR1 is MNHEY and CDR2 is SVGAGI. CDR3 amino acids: CASSPPGATNEKLFF. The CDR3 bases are TGTGCCAGCAGCCCCCCGGGGGCAACTAATGAAAAACTGTTTTTT.

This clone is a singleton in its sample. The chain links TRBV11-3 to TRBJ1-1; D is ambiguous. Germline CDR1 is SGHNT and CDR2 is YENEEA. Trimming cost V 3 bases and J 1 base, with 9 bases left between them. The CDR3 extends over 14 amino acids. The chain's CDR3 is CASSFRGTNTEAFF. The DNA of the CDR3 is TGTGCCAGCAGCTTCCGCGGTACGAACACTGAAGCTTTCTTT.

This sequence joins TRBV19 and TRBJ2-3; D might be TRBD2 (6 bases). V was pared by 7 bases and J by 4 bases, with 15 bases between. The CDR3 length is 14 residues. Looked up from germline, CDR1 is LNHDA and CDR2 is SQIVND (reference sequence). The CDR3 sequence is CASTRTSSADTQYF. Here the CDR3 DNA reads TGTGCCAGTACCCGAACTAGCTCGGCAGATACGCAGTATTTT.

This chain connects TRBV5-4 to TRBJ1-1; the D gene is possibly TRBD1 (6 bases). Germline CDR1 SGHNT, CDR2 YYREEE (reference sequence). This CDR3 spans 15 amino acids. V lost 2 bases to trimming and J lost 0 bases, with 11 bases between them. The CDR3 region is CASSFAGALNTEAFF. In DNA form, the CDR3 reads TGTGCCAGCAGCTTCGCGGGGGCTCTGAACACTGAAGCTTTCTTT.

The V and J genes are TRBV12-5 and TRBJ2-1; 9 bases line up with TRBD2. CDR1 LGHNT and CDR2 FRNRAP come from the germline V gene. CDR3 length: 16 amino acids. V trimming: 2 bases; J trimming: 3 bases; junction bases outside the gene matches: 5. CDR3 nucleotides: TGTGCTAGTGGTTTGCAAGCGGGAGGAGACTACAATGAGCAGTTCTTC. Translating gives CASGLQAGGDYNEQFF.

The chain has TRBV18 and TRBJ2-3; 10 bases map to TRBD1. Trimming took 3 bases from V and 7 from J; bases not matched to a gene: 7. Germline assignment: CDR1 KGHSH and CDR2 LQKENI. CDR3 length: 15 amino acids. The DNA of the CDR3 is TGTGCCAGCTCACCCGGGACAGGGGTTTGGAATACGCAGTATTTT. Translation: CASSPGTGVWNTQYF.

The CDR3, as DNA: TGTGCCAGTAGTATAGCTAGCGCCCAAGAGACCCAGTACTTC. It encodes CASSIASAQETQYF. The genes are TRBV19 and TRBJ2-5, with a weak D call TRBD2 (6 bases). The CDR3 is 14 amino acids. Trimming took 1 base from V and 1 from J, leaving 7 bases between them. Germline CDR1 and CDR2: LNHDA and SQIVND (reference sequence).

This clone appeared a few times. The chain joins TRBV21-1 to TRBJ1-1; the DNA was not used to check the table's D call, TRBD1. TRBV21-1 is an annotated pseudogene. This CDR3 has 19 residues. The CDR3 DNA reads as TGTGCCAGCAGCACGAGGACAGCGAAGAAGAATAGGAGAAACACTGAAGCTTTCTTT. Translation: CASSTRTAKKNRRNTEAFF.

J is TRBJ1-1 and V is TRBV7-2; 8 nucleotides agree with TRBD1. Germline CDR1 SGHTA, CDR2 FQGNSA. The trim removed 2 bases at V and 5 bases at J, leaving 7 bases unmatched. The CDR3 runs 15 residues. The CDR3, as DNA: TGTGCCAGCAGCTTACAGGCAGGGGGCAATACTGAAGCTTTCTTT. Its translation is CASSLQAGGNTEAFF.

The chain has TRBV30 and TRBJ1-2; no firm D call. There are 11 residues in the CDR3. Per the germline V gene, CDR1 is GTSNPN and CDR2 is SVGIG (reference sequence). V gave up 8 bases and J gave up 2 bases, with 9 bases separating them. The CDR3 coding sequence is TGTGCCGGCCAGAAGAACTATGGCTACACCTTC. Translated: CAGQKNYGYTF. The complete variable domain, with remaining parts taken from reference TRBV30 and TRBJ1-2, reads SQTIHQWPATLVQPVGSPLSLECTVEGTSNPNLYWYRQAAGRGLQLLFYSVGIGQISSEVPQNLSASRPQDRQFILSSKKLLLSDSGFYLCAGQKNYGYTFGSGTRLTVV.